The 8 T cell receptor beta chains below were found in one sample sequenced in a study of T cells in Graves' hyperthyroidism and ophthalmopathy. RNA transcripts served as the template for amplifying TCR beta CDR3 regions. RT-PCR in the first round (using the HTBI primer set) targeted the TCR CDR3. TCRdb redid the calling of the multiplex PCR reads with MiXCR, one entry per CDR3 protein. Of hundreds of thousands of distinct CDR3 sequences in the sample, under 15% are singletons; the top ten hold around 13%. The sequencing sample was made of blood. These receptors were collected from a man aged 18 to 29 with Graves' ophthalmopathy.

This clonotype came up many times. The genes are TRBV20-1 and TRBJ1-6; 7 nucleotides line up with TRBD1. The CDR3 is 15 amino acids. Germline V gene data show CDR1 as DFQATT and CDR2 as SNEGSKA (reference sequence). The J segment lost 8 bases and the V segment lost 0 bases, leaving 7 bases of the junction unmatched. The CDR3 DNA follows: TGCAGTGCTAGAGATCGGGGACAGAAGTATTCACCCCTCCACTTT. It is translated as CSARDRGQKYSPLHF.

This clonotype was counted many times. The CDR3 coding sequence is TGTGCCAGCAGTTTAGCGCTGGGGCACAATGAGCAGTTCTTC. Protein sequence: CASSLALGHNEQFF. This rearrangement joins TRBV12-3 or TRBV12-4 to TRBJ2-1, with D tentatively TRBD1 (5 bases). V lost 0 bases, J lost 5 bases, and 8 bases lay in between. The CDR3 is 14 residues long.

The table lists this clonotype with a few counts. This chain uses TRBV4-2 with TRBJ2-1; D may be TRBD2 (5 bases). Germline assignment: CDR1 LGHNA and CDR2 YNFKEQ. With 3 bases removed from V and 4 bases from J, the gap between germline ends came to 7 bases. The CDR3 is 13 amino acids. CDR3 nucleotide sequence: TGTGCCAGCAGCCAGACTAATTACAATGAGCAGTTCTTC. It encodes CASSQTNYNEQFF.

There are a few counts of this clonotype. The chain employs TRBV24-1 and TRBJ1-4; D is ambiguous. Germline assignment: CDR1 KGHDR and CDR2 SFDVKD. Trimming took 10 bases from V and 4 from J, leaving 9 bases between them. The CDR3 length is 12 residues. The CDR3, as DNA: TGTGCCACGAGGGTGCGTAATGAAAAACTGTTTTTT. It translates to CATRVRNEKLFF.

With respect to this clonotype: Being one base from a much bigger clone, this may be a read error. V is TRBV12-3 or TRBV12-4 and J is TRBJ2-3; D unresolved. Between the trimmed V and J ends, which lost 3 bases and 6 bases, there was a span of 16 bases. The CDR3 length is 15 residues. Here the CDR3 DNA reads TGTGCCAGCAGTTTTAACGAGCTGAGTACTGATACGCAGTATTTT. This gives the protein CASSFNELSTDTQYF.

Here the CDR3 DNA reads TGTGCCATCAGTGAGGTCGGGGTGGCGGGCACTGAAGCTTTCTTT. Its protein product is CAISEVGVAGTEAFF. The V call is TRBV10-3, the J call TRBJ1-1; D gene uncertain. This CDR3 spans 15 amino acids. The germline V gene encodes CDR1 ENHRY and CDR2 SYGVKD. Trimming removed 2 bases at V and 4 bases at J, with 14 bases between.

This clonotype was picked up many times. The rearrangement uses TRBV28 and TRBJ2-7; D not certain. This CDR3 region has 15 residues. In germline, CDR1 is MDHEN, CDR2 SYDVKM. V lost 6 bases to trimming and J lost 3 bases, with 18 bases between them. CDR3 in DNA: TGTGCCAGCAGCCCTCGAGGAAAAGGTAACTACGAGCAGTACTTC. This gives the protein CASSPRGKGNYEQYF.

This clonotype has a count of ten or more. The chain uses TRBV27 and TRBJ1-6, with D perhaps matching TRBD1 (6 bases). The CDR3 loop spans 14 amino acids. V shed 3 bases and J shed 7 bases, with 10 bases lying between them. Germline-derived CDR1 and CDR2 are MNHEY and SMNVEV (reference sequence). The CDR3 protein is CASSLHRENSPLHF. DNA for the CDR3: TGTGCCAGCAGTTTGCACAGGGAGAATTCACCCCTCCACTTT.